The rows below give T cell receptor beta chains drawn from one sample of a study of technical replicates of blood from several donors. The repertoire was sequenced with immunoSEQ multiplex PCR; TCRdb's copy has only in-frame clones and lacks some. Among approximately 81,000 clones listed, about 81% were seen once. The sample consisted of PBMCs. These receptors originate from a human donor in good health. Some clones in this sample may be carry-over from other donors' samples. The CDR3 runs from the conserved cysteine through the conserved F or W. A D gene is named only where the DNA matches it firmly. The size entry is marked missing in some rows and otherwise reads once, few, many or a size class.

j_gene: TRBJ1-1; abundance: -; d_gene: -; v_gene: TRBV28; CDR3nt: TGTGCCAGCAGTTGGACAGACCTGAACACTGAAGCTTTCTTT; CDR3aa: CASSWTDLNTEAFF
j_gene: TRBJ1-6; abundance: -; d_gene: TRBD1; v_gene: TRBV10-3; CDR3nt: TGTGCCATCAGTGAGTCGGGGGGACAGAATTCACCCCTCCACTTT; CDR3aa: CAISESGGQNSPLHF
j_gene: TRBJ2-1; abundance: -; d_gene: TRBD2; v_gene: TRBV5-4; CDR3nt: TGTGCCAGCAGCCGAAGCGGGGGGGCCGCCGGAGAGCAGTTCTTC; CDR3aa: CASSRSGGAAGEQFF
j_gene: TRBJ1-3; abundance: -; d_gene: TRBD1; v_gene: TRBV7-9; CDR3nt: TGTGCCAGCAGCTTAGGGGGACAGATCTCTGGAAACACCATATATTTT; CDR3aa: CASSLGGQISGNTIYF
j_gene: TRBJ1-3; abundance: -; d_gene: -; v_gene: TRBV6-6; CDR3nt: TGTGCCAGCAGTTACAAGGGGGCTGGAAACACCATATATTTT; CDR3aa: CASSYKGAGNTIYF
j_gene: TRBJ1-2; abundance: -; d_gene: -; v_gene: TRBV9; CDR3nt: TGTGCCAGCAGCGTAGCTACGAGTAACTATGGCTACACCTTC; CDR3aa: CASSVATSNYGYTF
j_gene: TRBJ2-1; abundance: -; d_gene: TRBD2; v_gene: TRBV29-1; CDR3nt: TGCAGCGCCCCCCCAGGGACTAGCGGGAGTAGCTCCTACAATGAGCAGTTCTTC; CDR3aa: CSAPPGTSGSSSYNEQFF
j_gene: TRBJ2-2; abundance: -; d_gene: TRBD2; v_gene: TRBV11-1; CDR3nt: TGTGCCAGCAGCTTATCCGGCGGGAGGGCCTCTGGGGAGCTGTTTTTT; CDR3aa: CASSLSGGRASGELFF
j_gene: TRBJ2-6; abundance: -; d_gene: -; v_gene: TRBV7-2; CDR3nt: TGTGCCAGCAGCTTACCTACAGGGAGCGGGGCCAACGTCCTGACTTTC; CDR3aa: CASSLPTGSGANVLTF
j_gene: TRBJ1-2; abundance: -; d_gene: TRBD1; v_gene: TRBV7-9; CDR3nt: TGTGCCAGCAGCGCCGAGGGGGCGAGTGGCTACACCTTC; CDR3aa: CASSAEGASGYTF
j_gene: TRBJ1-2; abundance: -; d_gene: -; v_gene: TRBV2; CDR3nt: TGTGCCAGCAGTGAAAGGGCTTGGGGAGCTAACTATGGCTACACCTTC; CDR3aa: CASSERAWGANYGYTF
j_gene: TRBJ1-1; abundance: -; d_gene: TRBD1; v_gene: TRBV6-5; CDR3nt: TGTGCCAGCAGTTACCGGGACAGGGGGGGAGCTTTCTTT; CDR3aa: CASSYRDRGGAFF
j_gene: TRBJ2-4; abundance: -; d_gene: TRBD2; v_gene: TRBV7-2; CDR3nt: TGTGCCAGCAGCCAATACGGGGGGGGGACACAAAACATTCAGTACTTC; CDR3aa: CASSQYGGGTQNIQYF
j_gene: TRBJ2-1; abundance: -; d_gene: -; v_gene: TRBV5-1; CDR3nt: TGCGCCAGCAGCCCCGACTCGTTCGGGGAGCAGTTCTTC; CDR3aa: CASSPDSFGEQFF
j_gene: TRBJ1-2; abundance: -; d_gene: -; v_gene: TRBV7-9; CDR3nt: TGTGCCAGCAGCTTAGTCGGTGATGGCTACACCTTC; CDR3aa: CASSLVGDGYTF
j_gene: TRBJ1-1; abundance: -; d_gene: TRBD1; v_gene: TRBV2; CDR3nt: TGTGCCAGCACCCGACAGGGTTTGGGGGCTTTCTTT; CDR3aa: CASTRQGLGAFF
j_gene: TRBJ2-5; abundance: -; d_gene: -; v_gene: TRBV7-2; CDR3nt: TGTGCCAGCAGCTACCCCCTCCGACAGACGGCAAGACGGACCCAGTACTTC; CDR3aa: CASSYPLRQTARRTQYF
j_gene: TRBJ2-2; abundance: -; d_gene: -; v_gene: TRBV19; CDR3nt: TGTGCCAGTAGTATTAGGTCGGGGGGCAACACCGGGGAGCTGTTTTTT; CDR3aa: CASSIRSGGNTGELFF
j_gene: TRBJ1-1; abundance: -; d_gene: TRBD1; v_gene: TRBV7-8; CDR3nt: TGTGCCAGCAGCTTTGGGACAGGGGACACTGAAGCTTTCTTT; CDR3aa: CASSFGTGDTEAFF
j_gene: TRBJ2-6; abundance: -; d_gene: -; v_gene: TRBV27; CDR3nt: TGTGCCAGCAGTTTTGCAGGAGGACGCTCTGGGGCCAACGTCCTGACTTTC; CDR3aa: CASSFAGGRSGANVLTF
j_gene: TRBJ1-1; abundance: once; d_gene: TRBD1; v_gene: TRBV5-1; CDR3nt: TGCGCCAGCAGCTCCAGACAGGGGTTAACTGAAGCTTTCTTT; CDR3aa: CASSSRQGLTEAFF
j_gene: TRBJ1-2; abundance: -; d_gene: -; v_gene: TRBV30; CDR3nt: TGTGCCTGGAGTCGGAGACTTGGCTACACCTTC; CDR3aa: CAWSRRLGYTF
j_gene: TRBJ2-1; abundance: once; d_gene: -; v_gene: TRBV7-6; CDR3nt: TGTGCCAGCAGCTCTCGTGTGGGGGCAGGGGATGAGCAGTTCTTC; CDR3aa: CASSSRVGAGDEQFF
j_gene: TRBJ2-1; abundance: -; d_gene: TRBD2; v_gene: TRBV7-9; CDR3nt: TGTGCCAGCAGCTTAGTCGGCCGCGGGAGTGACTCCTACAATGAGCAGTTCTTC; CDR3aa: CASSLVGRGSDSYNEQFF
j_gene: TRBJ2-1; abundance: -; d_gene: -; v_gene: TRBV20-1; CDR3nt: TGCAGTGCTAGCTCCCTGGCGGGGCAGTTCTTC; CDR3aa: CSASSLAGQFF
j_gene: TRBJ1-6; abundance: once; d_gene: -; v_gene: TRBV29-1; CDR3nt: TGCAGCGTCGCTCTTGGGGCCGATAATTCACCCCTCCACTTT; CDR3aa: CSVALGADNSPLHF
j_gene: TRBJ2-5; abundance: few; d_gene: TRBD2; v_gene: TRBV5-8; CDR3nt: TGTGCCAGCAGCTTTGGTCTAGCGGGGGGGGAGACCCAGTACTTC; CDR3aa: CASSFGLAGGETQYF
j_gene: TRBJ1-1; abundance: -; d_gene: TRBD1; v_gene: TRBV6-5; CDR3nt: TGTGCCAGCAGACGACAGGGGGCCATGAACACTGAAGCTTTCTTT; CDR3aa: CASRRQGAMNTEAFF
j_gene: TRBJ1-2; abundance: -; d_gene: TRBD1; v_gene: TRBV5-5; CDR3nt: TGTGCCAGCAGCATAGAGTACAGGGGCCATGGCTACACCTTC; CDR3aa: CASSIEYRGHGYTF
j_gene: TRBJ1-2; abundance: few; d_gene: -; v_gene: TRBV5-1; CDR3nt: TGCGCCAGCAGCTTGGCCACCTTTTCTGGGGGCGATGGCTACACCTTC; CDR3aa: CASSLATFSGGDGYTF
j_gene: TRBJ1-5; abundance: -; d_gene: -; v_gene: TRBV19; CDR3nt: TGTGCCAGTAGTAGAGGGGGTAGCTATCAGCCCCAGCATTTT; CDR3aa: CASSRGGSYQPQHF
j_gene: TRBJ1-6; abundance: -; d_gene: TRBD1; v_gene: TRBV7-9; CDR3nt: TGTGCCAGCAGCGAAGACAGGGTTAGGAATTCACCCCTCCACTTT; CDR3aa: CASSEDRVRNSPLHF
j_gene: TRBJ2-7; abundance: -; d_gene: -; v_gene: TRBV11-1; CDR3nt: TGTGCCAGCAGCCTGGGGGCTAGCTGGGCCTACGAGCAGTACTTC; CDR3aa: CASSLGASWAYEQYF
j_gene: TRBJ1-6; abundance: few; d_gene: TRBD1; v_gene: TRBV10-3; CDR3nt: TGTGCCATCAGTGCTTCAGGGGGCCCCTCACCCCTCCACTTT; CDR3aa: CAISASGGPSPLHF
j_gene: TRBJ2-3; abundance: -; d_gene: TRBD2; v_gene: TRBV7-9; CDR3nt: TGTGCCAGCAGCTTATCGACTAGCGGGACAAATACGCAGTATTTT; CDR3aa: CASSLSTSGTNTQYF
j_gene: TRBJ2-3; abundance: -; d_gene: -; v_gene: TRBV7-9; CDR3nt: TGTGCCAGCAGCCCTATTCGACTAGGGTACACAGATACGCAGTATTTT; CDR3aa: CASSPIRLGYTDTQYF
j_gene: TRBJ1-2; abundance: few; d_gene: -; v_gene: TRBV27; CDR3nt: TGTGCCAGCAGGAGTCTTAGTAACTATGGCTACACCTTC; CDR3aa: CASRSLSNYGYTF
j_gene: TRBJ2-3; abundance: -; d_gene: TRBD1; v_gene: TRBV29-1; CDR3nt: TGCAGCGGAATGAGGGACAGGGGGCGCCCAGATACGCAGTATTTT; CDR3aa: CSGMRDRGRPDTQYF
j_gene: TRBJ2-7; abundance: -; d_gene: -; v_gene: TRBV4-2; CDR3nt: TGTGCCAGCAGCCAAGCTAGTAGTTGGCAGTACTTC; CDR3aa: CASSQASSWQYF
j_gene: TRBJ2-6; abundance: -; d_gene: TRBD2; v_gene: TRBV5-4; CDR3nt: TGTGCCAGCAGCTCGGGACTAGGGTTTTCTGGGGCCAACGTCCTGACTTTC; CDR3aa: CASSSGLGFSGANVLTF
j_gene: TRBJ2-3; abundance: -; d_gene: TRBD2; v_gene: TRBV9; CDR3nt: TGTGCCAGCAGCGTAGATTTAAGCGGGGGGGCTTTTTTT; CDR3aa: CASSVDLSGGAFF
j_gene: TRBJ2-1; abundance: -; d_gene: -; v_gene: TRBV2; CDR3nt: TGTGCCAGCAGTGAAAGTCGGCAGGCCGCAACCTACAATGAGCAGTTCTTC; CDR3aa: CASSESRQAATYNEQFF
j_gene: TRBJ2-5; abundance: -; d_gene: -; v_gene: TRBV4-2; CDR3nt: TGTGCCAGCAGCCAACGCCCCGGAGAGACCCAGTACTTC; CDR3aa: CASSQRPGETQYF
j_gene: TRBJ2-1; abundance: -; d_gene: -; v_gene: TRBV21-1; CDR3nt: TGTGCCAGCAGCAAAGATCGGGACAGGGGTTTTCATGAGCAGTTCTTC; CDR3aa: CASSKDRDRGFHEQFF
j_gene: TRBJ2-1; abundance: many; d_gene: TRBD2; v_gene: TRBV5-1; CDR3nt: TGCGCCAGCAGCTCAGCGGGGGGGTACAATGAGCAGTTCTTC; CDR3aa: CASSSAGGYNEQFF
j_gene: TRBJ2-7; abundance: few; d_gene: TRBD2; v_gene: TRBV7-2; CDR3nt: TGTGCCAGCAGCTTAATGATATCGGGGGGTCCTTTGTACGAGCAGTACTTC; CDR3aa: CASSLMISGGPLYEQYF
j_gene: TRBJ2-7; abundance: -; d_gene: TRBD2; v_gene: TRBV4-1; CDR3nt: TGCGCCAGCAGCCAAGAAGCCACTAGCGGGAGCTACGAGCAGTACTTC; CDR3aa: CASSQEATSGSYEQYF
j_gene: TRBJ2-1; abundance: -; d_gene: TRBD2; v_gene: TRBV4-3; CDR3nt: TGCGCCAGCAGCCAGGGGACTAGCGGGACGCAGTTCTTC; CDR3aa: CASSQGTSGTQFF
j_gene: TRBJ1-2; abundance: -; d_gene: TRBD1; v_gene: TRBV29-1; CDR3nt: TGCAGCGTTTCCCTGGGACAGGGATATGGCTACACCTTC; CDR3aa: CSVSLGQGYGYTF
j_gene: TRBJ2-7; abundance: -; d_gene: TRBD2; v_gene: TRBV15; CDR3nt: TGTGCCACCAGCAGAGCGGGGGGCGAGCAGTACTTC; CDR3aa: CATSRAGGEQYF
j_gene: TRBJ2-2; abundance: -; d_gene: -; v_gene: TRBV7-2; CDR3nt: TGTGCCAGCAGCGCCCGGGGGACCAGCACGAACACCGGGGAGCTGTTTTTT; CDR3aa: CASSARGTSTNTGELFF
j_gene: TRBJ1-2; abundance: few; d_gene: -; v_gene: TRBV7-8; CDR3nt: TGTGCCAGCAGCTTGCGGTCAACCTATGGCTACACCTTC; CDR3aa: CASSLRSTYGYTF
j_gene: TRBJ2-1; abundance: many; d_gene: -; v_gene: TRBV29-1; CDR3nt: TGCAGCGTGGACTGGACAGCCCCAGATGAGCAGTTCTTC; CDR3aa: CSVDWTAPDEQFF
j_gene: TRBJ2-1; abundance: -; d_gene: TRBD1; v_gene: TRBV7-3; CDR3nt: TGTGCCAGCAGCCCCGACGACAGGGTGCAGTTCTTC; CDR3aa: CASSPDDRVQFF
j_gene: TRBJ2-3; abundance: -; d_gene: -; v_gene: TRBV6-5; CDR3nt: TGTGCCAGCAGTTCGACAGGTCCTAGCACAGATACGCAGTATTTT; CDR3aa: CASSSTGPSTDTQYF
j_gene: TRBJ1-4; abundance: -; d_gene: TRBD1; v_gene: TRBV18; CDR3nt: TGTGCCAGCTCTCCGGGACAGGGGATGGTACTGTTTTTT; CDR3aa: CASSPGQGMVLFF
j_gene: TRBJ2-1; abundance: -; d_gene: TRBD2; v_gene: TRBV7-9; CDR3nt: TGTGCCAGCAGCTCGGCGGGAGCATTGGAGGAGCAGTTCTTC; CDR3aa: CASSSAGALEEQFF
j_gene: TRBJ1-1; abundance: -; d_gene: -; v_gene: TRBV2; CDR3nt: TGTGCCAGCAACCGACAGAACACTGAAGCTTTCTTT; CDR3aa: CASNRQNTEAFF